The entry below describes one T cell receptor (beta chain). The entry originates in a study of shared clonotypes between healthy human individuals. Clones were sequenced by immunoSEQ multiplex PCR, and TCRdb holds only the in-frame ones, with some missing. Of roughly 2 million clones listed, 85% to 95% were seen once; the top ten hold 0.1% to 0.15%. With 4 bases removed from V and 2 bases from J, the gap between germline ends came to 4 bases. Per the germline V gene, CDR1 is SEHNR and CDR2 is FQNEAQ (reference sequence). This CDR3 has 12 amino acids. Sample: naive CD4+ T cells sorted from blood. As for subset: CD45RA+ positively selected. The chain is built from TRBV7-9 and TRBJ2-3; no clear D. This sequence originates from a young man in good health. The CDR3 DNA sequence: TGTGCCAGCAGCTGGATCACAGATACGCAGTATTTT. Its protein product is CASSWITDTQYF.